Listed below are T cell receptor beta chains from one sample, sequenced in a study of T cells in Graves' hyperthyroidism and ophthalmopathy. TCRdb itself ran the multiplex PCR reads through MiXCR, one entry per CDR3 protein. The repertoire holds over 650,000 distinct CDR3 sequences, with approximately 42% as singletons. The sequencing sample was made of peripheral blood or thyroid tissue (not recorded which). These receptors all come from an adult man with Graves' disease, either hyperthyroidism or ophthalmopathy (not recorded which). The CDR3 runs from the conserved cysteine through the conserved F or W. The order of the fields is CDR3 protein, CDR3 DNA, clone size, J gene, D gene, V gene. D genes are given only for firm matches. Size tells how often a clone was seen (once, few, many) or the class of an expanded clone, and some rows leave it out.

cdr3_aa: CATSSLRGSGANVLTF; cdr3_nt: TGCGCCACCAGCAGCTTACGTGGCTCTGGGGCCAACGTCCTGACTTTC; clone_size: -; j_call: TRBJ2-6; d_call: -; v_call: TRBV15
cdr3_aa: CAISKTGTGNSPLHF; cdr3_nt: TGTGCCATCAGTAAAACCGGGACAGGGAATTCACCCCTCCACTTT; clone_size: -; j_call: TRBJ1-6; d_call: TRBD1; v_call: TRBV10-3
cdr3_aa: CAVSESRAVYEQYF; cdr3_nt: TGTGCCGTCAGTGAGTCGAGGGCAGTTTACGAGCAGTACTTC; clone_size: once; j_call: TRBJ2-7; d_call: -; v_call: TRBV6-6
cdr3_aa: CASRGIGDEQYF; cdr3_nt: TGTGCCAGCAGGGGGATCGGGGACGAGCAGTACTTC; clone_size: few; j_call: TRBJ2-7; d_call: -; v_call: TRBV6-5
cdr3_aa: CASSESGSNQPQHF; cdr3_nt: TGTGCCAGCAGTGAATCAGGGAGCAATCAGCCCCAGCATTTT; clone_size: medium-sized; j_call: TRBJ1-5; d_call: -; v_call: TRBV25-1
cdr3_aa: CASSALGYQETQYF; cdr3_nt: TGTGCCAGCAGCGCCTTGGGGTACCAAGAGACCCAGTACTTC; clone_size: -; j_call: TRBJ2-5; d_call: -; v_call: TRBV7-2
cdr3_aa: CASSELRTGGESYGYTF; cdr3_nt: TGCGCCAGCAGTGAGTTAAGGACAGGGGGCGAGTCCTATGGCTACACCTTC; clone_size: -; j_call: TRBJ1-2; d_call: TRBD1; v_call: TRBV10-2
cdr3_aa: CASSGGTGYGANVLTF; cdr3_nt: TGTGCCAGCAGTGGAGGGACGGGCTATGGGGCCAACGTCCTGACTTTC; clone_size: -; j_call: TRBJ2-6; d_call: -; v_call: TRBV2
cdr3_aa: CASSLDPGTLFF; cdr3_nt: TGTGCCAGCAGCTTAGACCCCGGGACCCTGTTTTTT; clone_size: many; j_call: TRBJ1-4; d_call: -; v_call: TRBV7-9
cdr3_aa: CASMALTATKMNTEAFF; cdr3_nt: TGCGCCAGCATGGCCTTGACAGCTACCAAGATGAACACTGAAGCTTTCTTT; clone_size: many; j_call: TRBJ1-1; d_call: -; v_call: TRBV10-2
cdr3_aa: CASSRLAGSEQYF; cdr3_nt: TGCGCCAGCAGTCGACTAGCGGGAAGCGAGCAGTACTTC; clone_size: -; j_call: TRBJ2-7; d_call: TRBD2; v_call: TRBV10-1
cdr3_aa: CASSGGTGLLAGNTIYF; cdr3_nt: TGTGCCAGCAGCGGCGGGACAGGGCTGTTAGCTGGAAACACCATATATTTT; clone_size: few; j_call: TRBJ1-3; d_call: TRBD1; v_call: TRBV2
cdr3_aa: CASSFERPSWSRNTEAFF; cdr3_nt: TGTGCCAGCAGCTTTGAACGACCATCTTGGTCAAGGAACACTGAAGCTTTCTTT; clone_size: -; j_call: TRBJ1-1; d_call: -; v_call: TRBV7-8
cdr3_aa: CASSYSRDNGLTF; cdr3_nt: TGTGCCAGCAGTTACTCGAGGGACAACGGCCTGACTTTC; clone_size: -; j_call: TRBJ2-6; d_call: -; v_call: TRBV6-5
cdr3_aa: CASSLSPPRAGGGYTF; cdr3_nt: TGTGCCAGCAGTTTATCACCGCCGAGGGCTGGAGGTGGCTACACCTTC; clone_size: once; j_call: TRBJ1-2; d_call: -; v_call: TRBV2
cdr3_aa: CSVEARTGAPSNYGYTF; cdr3_nt: TGCAGCGTTGAAGCCCGGACAGGGGCTCCCTCTAACTATGGCTACACCTTC; clone_size: -; j_call: TRBJ1-2; d_call: TRBD1; v_call: TRBV29-1
cdr3_aa: CASRSRGTTQETQYF; cdr3_nt: TGTGCCAGCAGATCAAGGGGGACTACCCAAGAGACCCAGTACTTC; clone_size: -; j_call: TRBJ2-5; d_call: -; v_call: TRBV2
cdr3_aa: CAGPSAAYMNTEAFF; cdr3_nt: TGTGCCGGACCCTCGGCAGCCTATATGAACACTGAAGCTTTCTTT; clone_size: few; j_call: TRBJ1-1; d_call: -; v_call: TRBV9
cdr3_aa: CSVEAQGWAYGYTF; cdr3_nt: TGCAGCGTTGAAGCACAGGGGTGGGCCTATGGCTACACCTTC; clone_size: -; j_call: TRBJ1-2; d_call: TRBD1; v_call: TRBV29-1
cdr3_aa: CSVIGTGSNQPQHF; cdr3_nt: TGCAGCGTTATCGGGACAGGGAGCAATCAGCCCCAGCATTTT; clone_size: -; j_call: TRBJ1-5; d_call: TRBD1; v_call: TRBV29-1
cdr3_aa: CASSLGSVSYGYTF; cdr3_nt: TGCGCCAGCAGCTTGGGGTCCGTCAGCTATGGCTACACCTTC; clone_size: many; j_call: TRBJ1-2; d_call: -; v_call: TRBV5-1
cdr3_aa: CASSYLSGQGHYGYTF; cdr3_nt: TGTGCCAGCAGTTATCTGAGTGGACAGGGCCACTATGGCTACACCTTC; clone_size: few; j_call: TRBJ1-2; d_call: TRBD1; v_call: TRBV6-5
cdr3_aa: CSVGQGAQQPQHF; cdr3_nt: TGCAGCGTTGGACAGGGGGCTCAGCAGCCCCAGCATTTT; clone_size: -; j_call: TRBJ1-5; d_call: TRBD1; v_call: TRBV29-1
cdr3_aa: CASSQDPGLSYTF; cdr3_nt: TGCGCCAGCAGCCAAGATCCAGGGTTAAGCTACACCTTC; clone_size: few; j_call: TRBJ1-2; d_call: -; v_call: TRBV4-1
cdr3_aa: CASSKMTGQGTTEAFF; cdr3_nt: TGTGCCAGTAGTAAGATGACGGGACAGGGAACCACTGAAGCTTTCTTT; clone_size: -; j_call: TRBJ1-1; d_call: TRBD1; v_call: TRBV19
cdr3_aa: CASSLTGVRTSPLHF; cdr3_nt: TGTGCCAGCAGCTTGACCGGGGTACGGACTTCACCCCTCCACTTT; clone_size: -; j_call: TRBJ1-6; d_call: -; v_call: TRBV7-2
cdr3_aa: CASSQEAQALRPQHF; cdr3_nt: TGCGCCAGCAGCCAAGAGGCCCAGGCTCTGAGGCCCCAGCATTTT; clone_size: many; j_call: TRBJ1-5; d_call: -; v_call: TRBV4-1
cdr3_aa: CASSKPGQGATEAFF; cdr3_nt: TGTGCCAGCAGCAAGCCGGGACAGGGGGCCACTGAAGCTTTCTTT; clone_size: -; j_call: TRBJ1-1; d_call: TRBD1; v_call: TRBV5-4
cdr3_aa: CSVERGTAYGYTF; cdr3_nt: TGCAGCGTGGAGCGCGGTACCGCCTATGGCTACACCTTC; clone_size: many; j_call: TRBJ1-2; d_call: -; v_call: TRBV29-1
cdr3_aa: CASSLMDSMNTEAFF; cdr3_nt: TGTGCCAGCAGCTTAATGGACAGCATGAACACTGAAGCTTTCTTT; clone_size: many; j_call: TRBJ1-1; d_call: -; v_call: TRBV7-2
cdr3_aa: CASSDRGNYEQYF; cdr3_nt: TGCGCCAGCTCCGATAGGGGAAACTACGAGCAGTACTTC; clone_size: -; j_call: TRBJ2-7; d_call: -; v_call: TRBV5-1